Detailed here is one T cell receptor (beta chain). This receptor's antigen is unknown. No much larger clonotype is one base removed from it; base qualities were not supplied. Looking up the germline V gene yields CDR1 SQVTM and CDR2 ANQGSEA. V is trimmed back by 4 bases and J by 2 bases, and the junction contains 6 bases that no gene match accounts for. Inclusive of the bounding cysteine and phenylalanine, the CDR3 is 15 residues long. Just the 45-base CDR3 DNA is kept, in frame starting at base 1. These data are taken from a study of blood T cells in healthy people across ages (dated by TCRdb to the mid-2010s). Study-wide context: Template switching captured roughly one uniquely barcoded TCR beta cDNA molecule per two T cells in model experiments. Age-related changes in TCR beta repertoire diversity were measured in the study by deep sequencing normalized with unique cDNA molecular identifiers. The donors were divided into four age groups: young (average around 17 years), middle-aged (approximately 39), aged (roughly 60) and long-lived (about 80). Two additional independent replicas of 1 million unique cDNA reads from the same blood draw were analyzed for two donors (one aged 18 to 30 and one aged 80 or older).

The approximately 39 donors, aged about 6 to 100 years, were systemically healthy Caucasian individuals from Russia. Ten milliliters of peripheral blood were drawn from each donor into EDTA-treated Vacutainer tubes. PBMCs were isolated by Ficoll-Paque density-gradient centrifugation, with at least 6 million obtained per sample. Total RNA was extracted from PBMCs with Trizol reagent, with at least 5 micrograms obtained per sample. Naive CD45RAhigh/CD27high T cell percentages were measured by flow cytometry on a PBMC aliquot from every donor. Receptors were amplified or captured by 5' RACE. For sequencing, an Illumina HiSeq 2500 was employed. The second PCR ran for about 7 to 11 cycles and used a J-beta primer mix along with a sample-barcoded 5' primer. Each TCR beta cDNA molecule received a unique molecular identifier from a template-switch 5' adaptor carrying 12 random nucleotides. At least 3 million CDR3-containing paired-end reads were obtained from each sample. First-strand cDNA synthesis was performed from all RNA using the Mint cDNA synthesis kit, with priming by a TRBC-specific oligonucleotide. Following uracil-DNA glycosylase treatment, a first 18-cycle PCR with universal primers M1SS and BC2_uni_R was performed on all cDNA. The original methods were these. For normalization, 1 million high-quality reads, each with a distinct molecular identifier, were randomly selected from each sample. Reads sharing molecular identifiers were discarded rather than binned into consensus sequences. MiTCR, set to a Q25 quality threshold and the strictest error-elimination algorithm, was used for CDR3 identification, clonotype clustering and error correction. Lower-bound total TCR beta diversity was estimated with a nonparametric unseen species model using Euler transformation. In TCRdb, the public reads were trimmed at Q25 with fastp and aligned with MiXCR, with productive beta chains retained. CDR3 protein duplicates are merged, each entry listing the most common genes and DNA. TCRdb's processing, not the study's, gives the V and J calls here. A total of 600,000 to 850,000 distinct CDR3 sequences appear in this sample, roughly 25% of them only once. The ten most abundant clones make up 9.4% of the sample.

Points the paper makes about the study in general: Donor CMV infection status was unknown, potentially confounding age-related changes in expanded clonotypes. Compared with the aged group, the long-lived group had more naive CD4+ T cells, fewer expanded clones and increased TCR diversity, suggesting age selection. Estimates of total diversity based on one million sequenced T cells were considered lower bounds and underestimates. Since profiling was done on bulk unsorted PBMCs, naive and antigen-experienced compartments could not be conclusively compared. Observed TCR beta diversity per million T cells fell roughly linearly with age, and a significant reduction was already apparent by age about 36. There was a strong correlation between observed TCR beta diversity and the percentage of naive T cells measured by flow cytometry.

This same sample was also part of a study on T cells of mothers and their children. As the second study states: Donors were nine systemically healthy Caucasian individuals: three mothers and their six children. cDNA synthesis consumed the entire amount of extracted RNA, loaded at approximately 1.4 ug RNA in each 15 ul reaction. In the second PCR, the M1S primer added sample barcodes and 2-4 random nucleotides. Over 10 million TCR beta CDR3 reads came from each mother, compared with some 3.1 million reads from each child. Thymic selection shapes the output of TCR recombination in a similar way in related and unrelated pairs, and inherited differences have a minor effect. Normalized repertoire overlap was always found to be slightly, but never significantly, higher in related mother-child pairs than in unrelated mother-child pairs. With a sensitivity of roughly 93 clones per million clonotypes, no persistent microchimeric T cell clones were detected. To look for features that set related mother-child pairs apart from unrelated individuals, the researchers ran deep NGS to compare the TCR beta repertoires of mothers and children. Mothers averaged approximately 41 +/- 4 years of age and children averaged around 10 +/- 4 years. After adapter ligation with NEBNext reagents, the libraries were sequenced on Illumina HiSeq 2000 with 100+100 nt paired-end reads. Mother and child libraries were prepared a month apart and sequenced in separate runs to prevent cross-contamination. For each donor, somewhere between roughly 500,000 and 2,300,000 distinct TCR beta clonotypes were identified. Naive TCR beta clonotypes were estimated from low-frequency clonotypes matched to each donor's FACS-determined naive share, without sorting.

This chain is built from TRBV29-1 and TRBJ2-3; 10 bases in the junction line up with TRBD2. Specimen: blood. This clonotype originated in a boy younger than 18 in good health. Here the CDR3 is given as CSVGASGSVTDTQYF. The DNA reads as follows: TGCAGCGTTGGAGCTAGCGGGAGTGTCACAGATACGCAGTATTTT.